Listed below are T cell receptor beta chains from one sample, sequenced in a study of blood T cells in healthy people across ages. TCRdb itself ran the 5' RACE reads through MiXCR, one entry per CDR3 protein. Of around 500,000 distinct CDR3 sequences listed, about 27% are singletons. The same sample was also used in a study of T cells of mothers and their children.

Specimen: blood. Source of these receptors: a boy younger than 10 in good health. The CDR3 runs from the conserved cysteine through the conserved F or W. A D gene is named only where the DNA matches it firmly. A clone size is listed for some rows: how often the clone was seen (once, few, many), or a class if it is expanded.

D gene: TRBD1
J gene: TRBJ1-4
V gene: TRBV2
clone size: many
CDR3 DNA: TGTGCCAGCAAGACCGACGCGACAGGGAGAAATGAAAAACTGTTTTTT
CDR3 protein: CASKTDATGRNEKLFF

D gene: .
J gene: TRBJ2-5
V gene: TRBV27
clone size: .
CDR3 DNA: TGTGCCAGCAGTTTAGGGGACCACATGTACTTC
CDR3 protein: CASSLGDHMYF

D gene: .
J gene: TRBJ1-5
V gene: TRBV15
clone size: few
CDR3 DNA: TGTGCCACCAGCAGAGATATTTGGGTAGGGAAGGGTAATCAGCCCCAGCATTTT
CDR3 protein: CATSRDIWVGKGNQPQHF

D gene: .
J gene: TRBJ2-5
V gene: TRBV25-1
clone size: .
CDR3 DNA: TGTGCCAGCAGTGAATATCGGGGTAACCAAGAGACCCAGTACTTC
CDR3 protein: CASSEYRGNQETQYF

D gene: TRBD2
J gene: TRBJ2-3
V gene: TRBV9
clone size: few
CDR3 DNA: TGTGCCAGCAGCGTAGTTACTAGCGTGGATACGCAGTATTTT
CDR3 protein: CASSVVTSVDTQYF

D gene: .
J gene: TRBJ2-3
V gene: TRBV9
clone size: .
CDR3 DNA: TGTGCCAGCAGCGTAGCCCCGTTGCGGGGAGATACGCAGTATTTT
CDR3 protein: CASSVAPLRGDTQYF

D gene: .
J gene: TRBJ2-7
V gene: TRBV27
clone size: .
CDR3 DNA: TGCGCCAGCAGCTTGACCGCAGCCTACGAGCAGTACTTC
CDR3 protein: CASSLTAAYEQYF

D gene: .
J gene: TRBJ2-1
V gene: TRBV29-1
clone size: .
CDR3 DNA: TGCAGCGTGATAGATCGGGACCGATACAATGAGCAGTTCTTC
CDR3 protein: CSVIDRDRYNEQFF

D gene: .
J gene: TRBJ2-1
V gene: TRBV9
clone size: .
CDR3 DNA: TGTGCCAGCGGCGGCCCTAGCTCCTACAATGAGCAGTTCTTC
CDR3 protein: CASGGPSSYNEQFF

D gene: .
J gene: TRBJ2-7
V gene: TRBV6-5
clone size: few
CDR3 DNA: TGTGCCAGCAGTTTTGGGATCTCTGGCGAGCAGTACTTC
CDR3 protein: CASSFGISGEQYF

D gene: .
J gene: TRBJ1-4
V gene: TRBV14
clone size: once
CDR3 DNA: TGTGCCAGCAGCCCATGGGGATATGAAAAACTGTTTTTT
CDR3 protein: CASSPWGYEKLFF

D gene: .
J gene: TRBJ1-1
V gene: TRBV10-3
clone size: .
CDR3 DNA: TGTGCCATCAGCGCGGGGGGAGGGCTGACTGAAGCTTTCTTT
CDR3 protein: CAISAGGGLTEAFF

D gene: .
J gene: TRBJ2-2
V gene: TRBV7-8
clone size: .
CDR3 DNA: TGTGCCAGCAGCTTAGTGGGTCCCACCGGGGAGCTGTTTTTT
CDR3 protein: CASSLVGPTGELFF

D gene: TRBD2
J gene: TRBJ2-1
V gene: TRBV7-3
clone size: many
CDR3 DNA: TGTGCCAGCAGCTTCCGCTGGGGACTAGCGGGGGTCGTAAATGAGCAGTTCTTC
CDR3 protein: CASSFRWGLAGVVNEQFF

D gene: .
J gene: TRBJ1-4
V gene: TRBV6-5
clone size: few
CDR3 DNA: TGTGCCAGCAGTAAACAGGCTCCAGGCGAAAAACTGTTTTTT
CDR3 protein: CASSKQAPGEKLFF

D gene: .
J gene: TRBJ2-1
V gene: TRBV11-2
clone size: .
CDR3 DNA: TGTGCCAGCAGCCCCGTTGCCAGGGCATTCTACGATGAGCAGTTCTTC
CDR3 protein: CASSPVARAFYDEQFF

D gene: .
J gene: TRBJ2-5
V gene: TRBV6-5
clone size: .
CDR3 DNA: TGTGCCAGCAGTTACCAGGGGATGGGGACCCAGTACTTC
CDR3 protein: CASSYQGMGTQYF

D gene: TRBD2
J gene: TRBJ2-5
V gene: TRBV4-2
clone size: few
CDR3 DNA: TGTGCCAGCAGCCAAGATCTAGCGGGGCACCAAGAGACCCAGTACTTC
CDR3 protein: CASSQDLAGHQETQYF

D gene: TRBD2
J gene: TRBJ2-1
V gene: TRBV5-1
clone size: few
CDR3 DNA: TGCGCCAGCAGTCCGCCTAGCGGAAACAATGAGCAGTTCTTC
CDR3 protein: CASSPPSGNNEQFF

D gene: .
J gene: TRBJ2-7
V gene: TRBV10-3
clone size: .
CDR3 DNA: TGTGCCATCAGTACAGTAACCTACGAGCAGTACTTC
CDR3 protein: CAISTVTYEQYF

D gene: TRBD1
J gene: TRBJ1-6
V gene: TRBV15
clone size: .
CDR3 DNA: TGTGCCACCAGCAGAGAGTCGACAGGGTACAATTCACCCCTCCACTTT
CDR3 protein: CATSRESTGYNSPLHF

D gene: TRBD1
J gene: TRBJ2-5
V gene: TRBV5-1
clone size: .
CDR3 DNA: TGCGCCAGCAGCTTGTGCACAGGGGCTGAGACCCAGTACTTC
CDR3 protein: CASSLCTGAETQYF

D gene: TRBD2
J gene: TRBJ2-1
V gene: TRBV20-1
clone size: .
CDR3 DNA: TGCAGTGCTGCCGGGACTAGCGGGAGGTGGAATGAGCAGTTCTTC
CDR3 protein: CSAAGTSGRWNEQFF

D gene: TRBD2
J gene: TRBJ2-1
V gene: TRBV2
clone size: few
CDR3 DNA: TGTGCCAGCAGTTCAAGACTAGCGGGAGATAGTGAGCAGTTCTTC
CDR3 protein: CASSSRLAGDSEQFF

D gene: TRBD2
J gene: TRBJ2-3
V gene: TRBV12-3/TRBV12-4
clone size: few
CDR3 DNA: TGTGCCAGCAGTTTAGACGGCGGATTAGCGGGGGTCACAGATACGCAGTATTTT
CDR3 protein: CASSLDGGLAGVTDTQYF

D gene: TRBD1
J gene: TRBJ2-4
V gene: TRBV20-1
clone size: .
CDR3 DNA: TGCAGTGCTCCCGACAGGGTGGCAAACATTCAGTACTTC
CDR3 protein: CSAPDRVANIQYF

D gene: .
J gene: TRBJ1-6
V gene: TRBV5-1
clone size: many
CDR3 DNA: TGCGCCAGCAGCTTGGGAGGGACAAGTTCCTCACCCCTCCACTTT
CDR3 protein: CASSLGGTSSSPLHF

D gene: TRBD2
J gene: TRBJ2-7
V gene: TRBV7-9
clone size: .
CDR3 DNA: TGTGCCAGCAGCAACAGGACTAGCGGGAGTTACGAGCAGTACTTC
CDR3 protein: CASSNRTSGSYEQYF

D gene: .
J gene: TRBJ2-1
V gene: TRBV9
clone size: many
CDR3 DNA: TGTGCCAGCAGCCACCCCGGGACCAGCTCCTACAATGAGCAGTTCTTC
CDR3 protein: CASSHPGTSSYNEQFF

D gene: .
J gene: TRBJ1-1
V gene: TRBV30
clone size: .
CDR3 DNA: TGTGCCTGGAGTAGTAGGGTTATCACTGAAGCTTTCTTT
CDR3 protein: CAWSSRVITEAFF

D gene: TRBD1
J gene: TRBJ1-1
V gene: TRBV12-3/TRBV12-4
clone size: few
CDR3 DNA: TGTGCCAGCAGCCGCCCCGGACAGGGGAGCACTGAAGCTTTCTTT
CDR3 protein: CASSRPGQGSTEAFF

D gene: TRBD1
J gene: TRBJ2-2
V gene: TRBV20-1
clone size: .
CDR3 DNA: TGCAGTGCTTCCTACAGGGGGGAAGGGACCGGGGAGCTGTTTTTT
CDR3 protein: CSASYRGEGTGELFF

D gene: .
J gene: TRBJ2-3
V gene: TRBV7-6
clone size: .
CDR3 DNA: TGTGCCAGCAGCTTAGTCCCTAGGACTTCTGGCACAGATACGCAGTATTTT
CDR3 protein: CASSLVPRTSGTDTQYF

D gene: .
J gene: TRBJ2-7
V gene: TRBV20-1
clone size: .
CDR3 DNA: TGCAGTGCTAGAGATATGGGGACAAAGGTATACGAGCAGTACTTC
CDR3 protein: CSARDMGTKVYEQYF

D gene: .
J gene: TRBJ2-3
V gene: TRBV20-1
clone size: .
CDR3 DNA: TGCAGTGCTAGAGGTGCGCGGGCTAGCACAGATACGCAGTATTTT
CDR3 protein: CSARGARASTDTQYF

D gene: .
J gene: TRBJ2-5
V gene: TRBV7-2
clone size: few
CDR3 DNA: TGTGCCAGCAGCCACGACGGGCCGGGGGAGACCCAGTACTTC
CDR3 protein: CASSHDGPGETQYF

D gene: .
J gene: TRBJ1-2
V gene: TRBV29-1
clone size: .
CDR3 DNA: TGCAGCGTTGATAGGGAAAACTATGGCTACACCTTC
CDR3 protein: CSVDRENYGYTF

D gene: .
J gene: TRBJ2-4
V gene: TRBV20-1
clone size: .
CDR3 DNA: TGCAGTGCTAGGAATATCGGCAAAAACATTCAGTACTTC
CDR3 protein: CSARNIGKNIQYF

D gene: .
J gene: TRBJ2-5
V gene: TRBV4-1
clone size: once
CDR3 DNA: TGCGCCAGCAGCCACGGCACAGGCAGGCGAGAGACCCAGTACTTC
CDR3 protein: CASSHGTGRRETQYF

D gene: .
J gene: TRBJ1-1
V gene: TRBV2
clone size: .
CDR3 DNA: TGTGCCAGCAGTATCCTCAGGGGAAAAGCTTTCTTT
CDR3 protein: CASSILRGKAFF

D gene: TRBD2
J gene: TRBJ2-3
V gene: TRBV11-2
clone size: few
CDR3 DNA: TGTGCCAGCAGCCCTCGTGGAGGCGGGAGGGCCGCAGATACGCAGTATTTT
CDR3 protein: CASSPRGGGRAADTQYF

D gene: TRBD2
J gene: TRBJ2-7
V gene: TRBV6-6
clone size: .
CDR3 DNA: TGTGCCAGCAGTTACGCCAGCGGGGGTGGCATTGAGCAGTACTTC
CDR3 protein: CASSYASGGGIEQYF

D gene: .
J gene: TRBJ1-1
V gene: TRBV18
clone size: once
CDR3 DNA: TGTGCCAGCTCACCACCGGAGCAGGTCAACACTGAAGCTTTCTTT
CDR3 protein: CASSPPEQVNTEAFF

D gene: TRBD1
J gene: TRBJ2-7
V gene: TRBV7-9
clone size: many
CDR3 DNA: TGTGCCAGCACGAGGGGACAGGGCTACGAGCAGTACTTC
CDR3 protein: CASTRGQGYEQYF

D gene: TRBD1
J gene: TRBJ1-2
V gene: TRBV20-1
clone size: once
CDR3 DNA: TGCAGTGCTAGATACAGGGGGCCCCCTGATGGCTACACCTTC
CDR3 protein: CSARYRGPPDGYTF

D gene: .
J gene: TRBJ1-2
V gene: TRBV14
clone size: few
CDR3 DNA: TGTGCCAGCAGCCAAGTCGGCAGGGATTATGGCTACACCTTC
CDR3 protein: CASSQVGRDYGYTF

D gene: .
J gene: TRBJ2-3
V gene: TRBV27
clone size: few
CDR3 DNA: TGTGCCAGCAGTGACGTCGGGGAAACTAGCACAGATACGCAGTATTTT
CDR3 protein: CASSDVGETSTDTQYF

D gene: TRBD1
J gene: TRBJ2-7
V gene: TRBV7-9
clone size: .
CDR3 DNA: TGTGCCAGCACGGACAGGGGAGGGGGAGAGCAGTACTTC
CDR3 protein: CASTDRGGGEQYF

D gene: TRBD2
J gene: TRBJ2-1
V gene: TRBV6-5
clone size: few
CDR3 DNA: TGTGCCAGCAGTTACGCCTTAGCGGGGGGCTTTAATGAGCAGTTCTTC
CDR3 protein: CASSYALAGGFNEQFF

D gene: .
J gene: TRBJ2-1
V gene: TRBV15
clone size: few
CDR3 DNA: TGTGCCACCACGGATAGCGGAGGCACTGAGCAGTTCTTC
CDR3 protein: CATTDSGGTEQFF

D gene: .
J gene: TRBJ2-7
V gene: TRBV9
clone size: few
CDR3 DNA: TGTGCCAGCAGCCCCACCTGGAACGGGGCCTACGAGCAGTACTTC
CDR3 protein: CASSPTWNGAYEQYF

D gene: .
J gene: TRBJ2-7
V gene: TRBV29-1
clone size: .
CDR3 DNA: TGCAGCGTACGGGGTTCAGGCTACGAGCAGTACTTC
CDR3 protein: CSVRGSGYEQYF

D gene: TRBD2
J gene: TRBJ2-7
V gene: TRBV18
clone size: .
CDR3 DNA: TGTGCCAGCTCAAACCAAATCAGGACTAGCGGCTACGAGCAGTACTTC
CDR3 protein: CASSNQIRTSGYEQYF

D gene: .
J gene: TRBJ2-5
V gene: TRBV2
clone size: .
CDR3 DNA: TGTGCCAGCACTGGAGAGGAATTTGAAGAGACCCAGTACTTC
CDR3 protein: CASTGEEFEETQYF

D gene: .
J gene: TRBJ1-1
V gene: TRBV6-6
clone size: .
CDR3 DNA: TGTGCCAGCACCGAACGGGACTACACTGAAGCTTTCTTT
CDR3 protein: CASTERDYTEAFF